This passage covers 22 T cell receptor beta chains from one sample sequenced in a study of shared clonotypes between healthy human individuals. The data were produced by immunoSEQ multiplex PCR, yet TCRdb's version contains in-frame clones alone and is incomplete. The top ten hold around 15% of the sample, which has over 300,000 clones, around 87% seen once. The specimen was memory CD8+ T cells sorted from blood. Stated subset: CD45RO+ cells pooled with CCR7-negative TemRA cells. The receptors derive from a man younger than 35 in good health.

The rearrangement joins TRBV28 to TRBJ2-2; D gene unclear. The length of the CDR3 is 12 residues. The V end lost 8 bases, the J end lost 4 bases, and 8 bases lay between the germline ends. Germline assignment: CDR1 MDHEN and CDR2 SYDVKM. The CDR3 DNA is TGTGCCAGCGGCCTCGGCACCGGGGAGCTGTTTTTT. This translates into CASGLGTGELFF.

The rearrangement joins TRBV7-2 to TRBJ2-3; 8 nucleotides line up with TRBD2. CDR1 SGHTA and CDR2 FQGNSA come from the germline V gene. The CDR3 consists of 16 residues. With V trimmed by 1 base and J by 2 bases, 5 bases remained unmatched. The CDR3 sequence is CASSLDTSGYTDTQYF. In DNA, the CDR3 is TGTGCCAGCAGCTTAGATACTAGCGGATACACAGATACGCAGTATTTT.

The rearrangement links TRBV5-1 to TRBJ2-7, with TRBD2 matching 7 bases. Unmatched junction bases numbered 5, after V lost 0 bases and J lost 2 bases. This CDR3 region has 15 residues. Germline V gene data show CDR1 as SGHRS and CDR2 as YFSETQ. The CDR3 coding sequence is TGCGCCAGCAGCTTGGCCGGGGGGAGTGCCTACGAGCAGTACTTC. Translating gives CASSLAGGSAYEQYF.

The J gene is TRBJ2-7, the V gene TRBV5-4; perhaps TRBD2 as D (5 bases). The CDR3 runs to 15 residues. The V gene's germline CDR1 is SGHNT and CDR2 YYREEE (reference sequence). V dropped 0 bases and J dropped 5 bases, with 15 bases sitting between them. This chain's CDR3 is CASSLAGREKDEQYF. The CDR3 DNA follows: TGTGCCAGCAGCTTGGCCGGTAGGGAGAAGGACGAGCAGTACTTC.

This clone was recorded once. The CDR3 loop reads CASSFLSDRGPYEQYF. Here the CDR3 DNA reads TGTGCCAGCAGTTTCCTCTCGGACAGGGGGCCCTACGAGCAGTACTTC. This sequence joins TRBV27 and TRBJ2-7; 11 nucleotides line up with TRBD1. Per the germline V gene, CDR1 is MNHEY and CDR2 is SMNVEV (reference sequence). CDR3 length: 16 residues. With 3 bases clipped from V and 2 bases from J, the junction kept 6 bases outside the gene matches.

V usage is TRBV9 and J usage is TRBJ1-5; D may be TRBD1 (6 bases). This CDR3 spans 13 amino acids. V dropped 1 base and J dropped 4 bases, with 6 bases sitting between them. Per germline, CDR1 SGDLS and CDR2 YYNGEE. The CDR3, as DNA: TGTGCCAGCAGCGTACAGGGGAATCAGCCCCAGCATTTT. Translated: CASSVQGNQPQHF.

This chain links TRBV11-3 with TRBJ2-1; the D is unclear. The V end lost 0 bases, the J end lost 10 bases, and 16 bases lay between the germline ends. Germline CDR1 SGHNT, CDR2 YENEEA. There are 15 residues in the CDR3. The chain's CDR3 is CASSLEVLWAIEQFF. As DNA, the CDR3 is TGTGCCAGCAGCTTAGAAGTACTATGGGCCATCGAGCAGTTCTTC.

CDR3 sequence: CASSWDRGTGNTIYF. Written as DNA, the CDR3 is TGCGCCAGCAGCTGGGACAGGGGAACTGGAAACACCATATATTTT. V usage is TRBV5-1 and J usage is TRBJ1-3; 10 bases agree with TRBD1. The junction had 2 bases not matched to a gene; V was cut back by 3 bases and J by 2 bases. This CDR3 is 15 amino acids long. Germline V gives CDR1 SGHRS, CDR2 YFSETQ. Variable domain in full (rest from reference TRBV5-1 and TRBJ1-3): KAGVTQTPRYLIKTRGQQVTLSCSPISGHRSVSWYQQTPGQGLQFLFEYFSETQRNKGNFPGRFSGRQFSNSRSEMNVSTLELGDSALYLCASSWDRGTGNTIYFGEGSWLTVV.

This chain joins TRBV11-3 and TRBJ2-7; 9 bases are shared with TRBD2. From germline, CDR1 is SGHNT and CDR2 YENEEA. The V segment lost 2 bases and the J segment 7 bases; nucleotides outside the gene matches: 6. The CDR3 is 14 amino acids. CDR3 sequence reads: CASSLIAGVGEQYF. The CDR3 DNA is TGTGCCAGCAGCTTAATAGCGGGGGTGGGTGAGCAGTACTTC.

J is TRBJ2-5 and V is TRBV28, with D perhaps matching TRBD1 or TRBD2 (5 bases each). The CDR3 totals 15 residues. CDR1 and CDR2 (germline): MDHEN, SYDVKM. With 4 bases removed from V and 1 base from J, the gap between germline ends came to 13 bases. The chain's CDR3 is CASSSFGDAQETQYF. The CDR3, as DNA: TGTGCCAGCAGTTCCTTCGGGGACGCCCAAGAGACCCAGTACTTC.

V and J are TRBV27 and TRBJ1-6, with 8 bases matching TRBD1. This CDR3 spans 15 amino acids. Germline V gene data show CDR1 as MNHEY and CDR2 as SMNVEV (reference sequence). The trim removed 8 bases at V and 6 bases at J, leaving 9 bases unmatched. CDR3 sequence reads: CASSGTGQANSPLHF. The CDR3 coding sequence is TGTGCCAGCTCCGGGACGGGACAGGCTAATTCACCCCTCCACTTT.

The CDR3 here is CASSLGRLPYEQYF. The CDR3 nucleotides read TGTGCCAGCAGCTTGGGAAGACTTCCCTACGAGCAGTACTTC. The genes are TRBV5-6 and TRBJ2-7, with D unclear. V was cut by 0 bases and J by 2 bases, with 9 bases left in between. This CDR3 is built from 14 residues. The V gene's germline CDR1 is SGHDT and CDR2 YYEEEE.

This chain connects TRBV27 to TRBJ1-5; D not resolved. V was shortened by 2 bases and J by 5 bases, with 13 bases between the two germline ends. Germline V gene sequence: CDR1 MNHEY, CDR2 SMNVEV (reference sequence). This CDR3 is 15 amino acids long. As DNA, the CDR3 is TGTGCCAGCAGTTTAATGGCAGCCATAGATCAGCCCCAGCATTTT. As protein: CASSLMAAIDQPQHF.

Concerning this clone itself: The sample carries other DNA sequences with the same CDR3. The CDR3 loop is CASRDSYEQYF. CDR3 nucleotides: TGTGCCAGCAGGGACAGCTACGAGCAGTACTTC. The chain couples TRBV6-1 to TRBJ2-7; maybe TRBD1 (6 bases). The CDR3 totals 11 residues. Trimming cost V 6 bases and J 3 bases, with 6 bases left between them. In germline, CDR1 is MNHNS, CDR2 SASEGT.

The rearrangement links TRBV4-2 to TRBJ1-5; D not resolved. This CDR3 spans 16 amino acids. CDR1 is LGHNA and CDR2 is YNFKEQ in the germline V gene. V shed 1 base and J shed 5 bases, with 15 bases lying between them. CDR3 sequence reads: CASSQVVTAYDQPQHF. CDR3 sequence (DNA): TGTGCCAGCAGCCAAGTAGTAACCGCATATGATCAGCCCCAGCATTTT.

The CDR3 nucleotides are TGTGCCAGCAGTCCCCTACCGACAGGGGCGAATTCACCCCTCCACTTT. It codes for CASSPLPTGANSPLHF. This chain links TRBV27 with TRBJ1-6; 8 bases map to TRBD1. The germline V gene has CDR1 MNHEY and CDR2 SMNVEV (reference sequence). Trimming cost V 5 bases and J 7 bases; bases outside gene matches: 10. The CDR3 spans 16 residues.

This clone was detected only once. J is TRBJ2-5 and V is TRBV12-2; TRBD2 was called by the table and not checked on the DNA. TRBV12-2 is a known pseudogene. CDR3 length: 17 residues. CDR3: CASRTGLAGGRAETQYF. CDR3 bases: TGTGCAAGTCGTACGGGACTAGCGGGAGGGAGGGCGGAGACCCAGTACTTC.

The V gene is TRBV25-1, the J gene TRBJ1-5; D uncertain. The germline gives CDR1 MGHDK, CDR2 SYGVNS. The V end lost 3 bases, the J end lost 1 base, and 7 bases lay between the germline ends. The CDR3 contains 14 residues. The CDR3 DNA follows: TGTGCCAGCAGTGACCCGGGGAGCAATCAGCCCCAGCATTTT. This gives the protein CASSDPGSNQPQHF.

J is TRBJ2-7 and V is TRBV9; a weak D match, TRBD2 (6 bases). V lost 3 bases and J lost 6, with 13 bases in between. This CDR3 has 13 residues. CDR1 is SGDLS and CDR2 is YYNGEE in the germline V gene. CDR3 loop: CASSARRGGEQYF. The CDR3, as DNA: TGTGCCAGCAGCGCCCGGAGGGGAGGCGAGCAGTACTTC. The variable domain in full, completed from reference TRBV9 and TRBJ2-7, reads DSGVTQTPKHLITATGQRVTLRCSPRSGDLSVYWYQQSLDQGLQFLIQYYNGEERAKGNILERFSAQQFPDLHSELNLSSLELGDSALYFCASSARRGGEQYFGPGTRLTVT.

The rearrangement links TRBV10-3 to TRBJ2-3; D is uncertain. The germline gives CDR1 ENHRY, CDR2 SYGVKD. V was cut by 9 bases and J by 5 bases, with 15 bases left in between. The length of the CDR3 is 13 residues. CDR3 sequence (DNA): TGTGCCATTACTGACATGCTGGGAGATACGCAGTATTTT. Encoded protein: CAITDMLGDTQYF.

A few counts support this clone. In nucleotides, the CDR3 is TGTGCCAGCAGCGTAGGTAACATGAATGAGCAGTTCTTC. Protein product: CASSVGNMNEQFF. The chain is built from TRBV9 and TRBJ2-1; D call uncertain. V lost 0 bases and J lost 7, with 8 bases in between. This CDR3 has 13 amino acids. Germline V gene sequence: CDR1 SGDLS, CDR2 YYNGEE. The whole variable domain, remainder taken from reference TRBV9 and TRBJ2-1, is DSGVTQTPKHLITATGQRVTLRCSPRSGDLSVYWYQQSLDQGLQFLIQYYNGEERAKGNILERFSAQQFPDLHSELNLSSLELGDSALYFCASSVGNMNEQFFGPGTRLTVL.

The chain joins TRBV30 to TRBJ2-1; D unclear. In germline, CDR1 is GTSNPN, CDR2 SVGIG (reference sequence). V was trimmed by 2 bases and J by 9 bases, leaving 11 bases between them. This CDR3 has 12 amino acids. DNA of the CDR3: TGTGCCTGGAGTCACCCCCGGGTTGAGCAGTTCTTC. Translating it yields CAWSHPRVEQFF.